The 14 T cell receptor beta chains in this list originate from one sample, sequenced in a study of immune evolution from preneoplasia to lung adenocarcinoma (dated by TCRdb to the early 2020s). Library construction relied on the immunoSEQ multiplex PCR assay. Here the immuneACCESS table is served through TCRdb, limited to in-frame sequences with V and J called. Missing clones are a known gap in these copies; in checked studies unresolved V genes cover under half, and the rest lacks a known reason. Within this sample are fewer than 50,000 clones, with roughly four fifths of them counted one time only. The ten biggest clones cover around 4.5% of the sample. Sequencing was performed on FFPE invasive lung adenocarcinoma tissue. Taken with the paper, the label for cell subset or site translates to: frankly invasive lung adenocarcinoma (ADC). The origin of the receptors is a person aged 55-75 years with lung adenocarcinoma.

This chain joins TRBV4-2 and TRBJ2-6; D is unresolved. The CDR3 is 16 residues long. Germline CDR1 reads LGHNA; CDR2 reads YNFKEQ. V gave up 3 bases and J gave up 6 bases, with 15 bases separating them. The CDR3 sequence is CASSQTVGRQANVLTF. The CDR3 DNA follows: TGTGCCAGCAGCCAGACGGTAGGGCGCCAGGCCAACGTCCTGACTTTC.

V and J are TRBV7-6 and TRBJ2-1; D unclear. This CDR3 has 15 residues. The germline CDR1 and CDR2 sequences are SGHVS and FNYEAQ. Between the trimmed V and J ends, which lost 0 bases and 5 bases, there was a span of 11 bases. The CDR3 loop is CASSLAPAGHNEQFF. The CDR3 nucleotides read TGTGCCAGCAGCTTAGCCCCAGCTGGTCACAATGAGCAGTTCTTC. The full variable domain, rest sourced from reference TRBV7-6 and TRBJ2-1, is GAGVSQSPRYKVTKRGQDVALRCDPISGHVSLYWYRQALGQGPEFLTYFNYEAQQDKSGLPNDRFSAERPEGSISTLTIQRTEQRDSAMYRCASSLAPAGHNEQFFGPGTRLTVL.

This clone was observed a handful of times. V is TRBV7-2 and J is TRBJ1-3; D is unresolved. Germline V gene sequence: CDR1 SGHTA, CDR2 FQGNSA. Trimming cost V 7 bases and J 2 bases, with 9 bases left between them. The CDR3 has 13 residues. In DNA, the CDR3 is TGTGCCAGCAAAGGGCAGGCTGGAAACACCATATATTTT. Protein sequence: CASKGQAGNTIYF.

This chain joins TRBV7-2 and TRBJ2-7, with a weak D call TRBD1 (5 bases). The CDR3 spans 14 residues. Per the germline V gene, CDR1 is SGHTA and CDR2 is FQGNSA. Between the trimmed V and J ends, which lost 1 base and 9 bases, there was a span of 16 bases. DNA of the CDR3: TGTGCCAGCAGCTTAGATCCAGTAAACACAGGGCAGTACTTC. Amino acid sequence: CASSLDPVNTGQYF.

The CDR3 reads CASKRDTGELFF. For the CDR3, the DNA is TGTGCCAGCAAGCGGGACACCGGGGAGCTGTTTTTT. The chain has TRBV6-1 and TRBJ2-2; possible D gene TRBD2, 6 bases. There are 12 residues in the CDR3. V was cut by 7 bases and J by 3 bases, with 6 bases left in between. Germline CDR1 reads MNHNS; CDR2 reads SASEGT.

The chain employs TRBV9 and TRBJ2-5, with 8 bases fitting TRBD1. There are 14 residues in the CDR3. The junction had 7 bases not matched to a gene; V was cut back by 4 bases and J by 5 bases. Looked up from germline, CDR1 is SGDLS and CDR2 is YYNGEE. CDR3 amino acids: CASSQGAGRETQYF. DNA for the CDR3: TGTGCCAGCAGCCAGGGGGCGGGACGGGAGACCCAGTACTTC. Based on the CDR3 plus reference TRBV9 and TRBJ2-5, the full variable domain is DSGVTQTPKHLITATGQRVTLRCSPRSGDLSVYWYQQSLDQGLQFLIQYYNGEERAKGNILERFSAQQFPDLHSELNLSSLELGDSALYFCASSQGAGRETQYFGPGTRLLVL.

The table lists this clone with a count of one. This rearrangement joins TRBV4-2 to TRBJ1-5, with D tentatively TRBD1 (5 bases). CDR1 and CDR2 (germline): LGHNA, YNFKEQ. The CDR3 loop spans 15 amino acids. V was clipped by 4 bases and J by 2 bases, with 12 bases between them. CDR3 amino acids: CASSPQGEGNQPQHF. The DNA for the CDR3 is TGTGCCAGCAGCCCCCAGGGTGAGGGCAATCAGCCCCAGCATTTT.

The chain has TRBV2 and TRBJ2-7; no clear D gene. The CDR3 contains 14 residues. From germline, CDR1 is SNHLY and CDR2 FYNNEI. The V end lost 4 bases, the J end lost 0 bases, and 10 bases lay between the germline ends. CDR3 nucleotide sequence: TGTGCCAGCAGTGTCGGGCAGTTCTCCTACGAGCAGTACTTC. This translates into CASSVGQFSYEQYF.

This clone was found a few times. This specimen includes other DNA sequences encoding the same CDR3. The chain links TRBV27 to TRBJ1-5; maybe TRBD1 (6 bases). This CDR3 is built from 14 residues. Germline V lookup: CDR1 MNHEY, CDR2 SMNVEV (reference sequence). The ends were cut back, 5 bases at V and 7 bases at J, with 15 bases in the middle. Here the CDR3 reads CASSPQGPGQPQHF. CDR3 nucleotides: TGTGCCAGCAGTCCCCAGGGGCCGGGGCAGCCCCAGCATTTT.

The genes are TRBV25-1 and TRBJ1-5; perhaps TRBD1 as D (5 bases). The V gene's germline CDR1 is MGHDK and CDR2 SYGVNS. Trimming took off 4 bases at V and 0 bases at J, with 19 bases between the two ends. The CDR3 extends over 18 amino acids. CDR3 in amino acids: CASSGTGGGSHSNQPQHF. The CDR3, as DNA: TGTGCCAGCAGTGGGACGGGGGGGGGATCCCATAGCAATCAGCCCCAGCATTTT.

J is TRBJ1-4 and V is TRBV4-1; perhaps TRBD1 as D (5 bases). The germline V and J ends were trimmed by 1 base and 14 bases, with 23 bases remaining between them. The CDR3 contains 16 residues. In germline, CDR1 is MGHRA, CDR2 YSYEKL. CDR3 amino acids: CASSQGIRDSSAGLFF. CDR3 sequence (DNA): TGCGCCAGCAGCCAAGGGATCCGGGACTCCTCGGCGGGGCTGTTTTTT.

This clone was picked up one time. This CDR3 reads CSAGRGETETQYF. CDR3 in DNA: TGCAGCGCCGGCCGGGGTGAAACGGAGACCCAGTACTTC. J is TRBJ2-5 and V is TRBV29-1, with a weak D call TRBD2 (5 bases). Between the trimmed V and J ends, which lost 7 bases and 5 bases, there was a span of 17 bases. CDR1 is SQVTM, CDR2 ANQGSEA, per germline. The CDR3 is made up of 13 amino acids.

The CDR3: CASSIPGHFPYEQYF. In DNA, the CDR3 is TGTGCCAGCAGCATCCCGGGACACTTCCCCTACGAGCAGTACTTC. V usage is TRBV7-2 and J usage is TRBJ2-7; D is possibly TRBD1 (6 bases). The CDR3 loop spans 15 amino acids. V lost 5 bases and J 2 bases, leaving 16 bases between the germline ends. Germline V gene sequence: CDR1 SGHTA, CDR2 FQGNSA.

This clone appeared a few times. The chain couples TRBV4-1 to TRBJ2-3; 8 bases line up with TRBD1. The germline V gene encodes CDR1 MGHRA and CDR2 YSYEKL. J was trimmed by 0 bases and V by 1 base; bases with no gene match: 3. The CDR3 covers 16 residues. As DNA, the CDR3 is TGCGCCAGCAGCCAAGCGACAGGGGCAAGCACAGATACGCAGTATTTT. The encoded protein is CASSQATGASTDTQYF.